This T cell receptor beta chain was identified during a study of shared clonotypes between healthy human individuals. Study-level findings and limits: Among a few donors, approximately 4.6% of naive CD4 clonotypes were found in common. The low donor count limited represented genetic and exposure-history diversity. Against clonotypes common to all four donors, non-shared ones had lower generation probabilities.

To note about this clone: The antigen remains undetermined.

Deep-level settings were used for running the assay. Produced via immunoSEQ multiplex PCR; TCRdb's table is partial and in-frame only. In the table there are around 1.5 million clones, approximately 98% of which are singletons. The V end lost 4 bases, the J end lost 0 bases, and 11 bases lay between the germline ends. Looked up from germline, CDR1 is SGHNT and CDR2 is YYREEE (reference sequence). The CDR3 loop spans 14 amino acids. Sequences were obtained from naive CD4+ T cells sorted from blood. Sample subset: CD45RA+ positively selected. This receptor was obtained from a man aged 30-40 years in good health. The V gene is TRBV5-4, the J gene TRBJ2-7, with D possibly being TRBD1 or TRBD2 (5 bases each). Here the CDR3 reads CASSRDQSSYEQYF. The CDR3 nucleotides are TGTGCCAGCAGCAGGGACCAAAGCTCCTACGAGCAGTACTTC.